This T cell receptor beta chain was sequenced for a study of cytomegalovirus exposure and HLA in healthy donors (dated by TCRdb to the late 2010s). Some background on the complete study: According to an earlier analysis of a few hundred of the donors, about 180 million T cells yielded 90 million to 140 million unique TCR beta sequences and 276 Gb of sequence data. Along with the approximately 650-subject first cohort, a separate validation cohort of more than 90 different subjects was used. An earlier analysis of 587 of the donors used high-throughput TCR beta sequencing to judge whether each TCR beta V gene segment behaved as functional or pseudogenic. Rather than using new phenotypic data, the later analysis identified candidate immune exposures from TCR beta sequences and from how often those sequences occurred across donors. Among roughly 400 genotyped donors of the cohort, an average of approximately 240,000 unique TCR beta nucleotide sequences were sequenced per donor, 15% to 20% of them non-productive. The study combined high-throughput TCR immunosequencing, statistical association of individual TCRs with disease status, and machine learning to predict cytomegalovirus infection status. To study patterns of TCR occurrence, a later analysis re-analyzed previously published TCR beta repertoires from 550 to 800 donors and added high-resolution HLA genotyping. A later genetic analysis used genome-wide SNP genotypes for about 65% of the 666 donors, treating that subset as a discovery cohort. Every discovery cohort repertoire had been produced on one sequencing platform. The genetic ancestry cluster associated with self-reported Caucasian donors included over 80% of the roughly 400 genotyped donors. HLA typing covered class I and class II loci at four-digit resolution. The study aimed to test whether signatures of past pathogen exposure could be identified by cataloging public T cell receptors. About 320 gigabases of sequencing data and 70 million to 85 million unique TCR sequences were included in an early release covering roughly 700 HLA-typed donors. Alongside the repertoire data, information on donor age, sex, ethnicity and CMV serostatus was compiled. The study used immunosequencing to profile the T cell repertoires of several hundred subjects and linked those repertoires to cytomegalovirus serostatus. Several DR-DQ haplotypes were handled as single units for association and clustering, since linkage in the cohort was strong. The number of donors typed differed by locus, with about 629-630 for A, B, C, DRB1 and DQB1, 522 for DQA1, 600 to 610 for DPA1, and 472 for DPB1. The investigation overall reported the following: The study listed 150 to 200 TCR beta chains as associated with cytomegalovirus. According to a later analysis, most CMV-associated TCR beta chains appeared to be HLA-restricted, and the HLA associations seemed to be driven largely by CMV exposure. Because counts were too low, seventeen rarely observed V segments, including chromosome 9 orphons, were left out of the earlier analysis of 500 to 750 of the donors. Because HLA typing was unavailable for some donors at each locus, only the typed subset was used in association tests. While some public TCRs were present in many individuals, most TCR sequences turned up only very rarely across donors. When HLA alleles, especially DR and DQ, strongly co-occurred, attributing TCR associations to individual alleles was difficult. Three of the identified cytomegalovirus-associated TCR beta chains were confirmed in vitro to be specific for cytomegalovirus antigens. According to a later analysis, parvovirus B19, influenza, CMV and Epstein-Barr virus appeared linked to several top co-occurrence clusters. A further reported finding was that TCR beta sequences accurately predicted the HLA-A and HLA-B alleles for most subjects in the first cohort. A later genetic analysis reported fewer N-insertions in productive TCRs among donors in an Asian-associated ancestry cluster than the roughly 670-donor mean. A group of highly shared sequence variants was considered likely to be a technical artifact of the sequencing pipeline. A later analysis found that HLA-associated TCR beta chains were more clonally expanded and had lower generation probabilities than equally common non-associated chains. The cohort was sequenced for TCR beta chains only, and without alpha or paired-chain data the features that could be detected were limited. It was suggested by the authors that the approach could potentially be generalized to other disease states and immunological phenotypes. At a false discovery rate of 0.05, a later analysis linked approximately 18,000 TCR beta sequences to specific HLA alleles. Broadly in line with IMGT annotations, most TCR beta V segments showed up in productive rearrangements about 87% or about 30% of the time in an earlier analysis of 587 of the donors. The only immune exposure information available for the cohort was CMV serostatus. In a later analysis, the rate of TCR association differed among HLA loci, with DRB1 alleles having the most associated TCRs and HLA-C alleles having the fewest. Correlated functional status among segregating V segments might be attributable to linkage disequilibrium, but an unknown experimental factor could not be ruled out. V-gene and J-gene trimming of TCR beta chains was associated with a missense DCLRE1C variant in a later genetic analysis, and the association was replicated in an independent cohort. In both the original and validation cohorts, the classifier was reported to diagnose cytomegalovirus status with high specificity and sensitivity. Roughly uniform sequencing depth across donors was assumed in presence/absence analyses, although this assumption may not hold.

This clone was found a few times. The target of this receptor is not known. There are no base qualities to consult, and no much larger clone falls within one base. In total, roughly 670 healthy bone marrow donors made up the cohort. At the time of sampling, every cohort member was nominally healthy, though immune exposures that went unrecorded were likely present. The donor tested CMV seropositive, placing the donor among the roughly 270 seropositive members of the cohort. Each donor provided a peripheral blood sample, and peripheral blood mononuclear cells were used for TCR beta sequencing. Genomic DNA was extracted from the blood cell samples with the Qiagen DNeasy Blood Extraction Kit. Library generation was performed with the immunoSEQ multiplex PCR assay. A mixture of 60 forward primers for TCR Vbeta segments and 13 reverse primers for TCR Jbeta segments was used in the multiplex PCR. The CDR3 region of rearranged TCR beta genes was amplified from genomic DNA with a multiplex PCR assay. Amplified TCR beta libraries were sequenced as 87-base-pair reads on the Illumina HiSeq System. The authors' pipeline ran thus. A later analysis counted about 80 million unique TCR beta chains across the 690 or so repertoires, and about 10 million of these chains were shared by at least two donors. Raw reads were error-corrected and collapsed into unique sequences by a nearest-neighbor algorithm in which closely related sequences were merged to remove PCR and sequencing errors. V, D and J gene segments were assigned by aligning CDR3 sequences to IMGT reference sequences. For a sequence to be retained, a match of at least six nucleotides was required to both a V gene segment and a J gene segment. Rearrangements were called productive when the CDR3 lacked stop codons and stayed in frame with V and J; all others were non-productive. Following IMGT convention, CDR3 was defined as the stretch from the second conserved V-encoded cysteine up to the conserved J-encoded phenylalanine. Sequences without an unambiguous match to a single V gene segment were excluded from the earlier analysis of 450 to 750 of the donors. In an earlier analysis of 587 of the donors, a V segment was called functional when productive rearrangements were above 56.7%, and segregating when the standard deviation between donors exceeded 5%. A statistical classification framework was developed to diagnose cytomegalovirus status using the catalog of TCR beta chain sequences. In a later analysis, TCR nucleotide sequences were compared against IMGT/GENE-DB human TR gene sequences so that V and J genes could be assigned. Using the TCRdist pipeline, a later analysis assigned CDR3 sequences along with most-parsimonious VDJ recombination scenarios. In a later analysis, each TCR beta chain was defined by its CDR3 amino acid sequence together with its V-gene family, and reads without a unique V-gene family were excluded. A later analysis removed 592 highly shared, low-generation-probability nucleotide sequences to deal with suspected cross-contamination and a sequencing artifact. A later analysis calculated a clonal expansion index for each public chain from normalized within-repertoire ranks of inferred template counts. In a later analysis, generation probabilities were computed using a VDJ recombination model fitted to out-of-frame rearrangements, and the results were checked against IGoR. In a later analysis, TCR-TCR, TCR-HLA and TCR-CMV co-occurrence was scored with hypergeometric tests, and a repertoire-size bias correction was applied to TCR pairs. False discovery rates were estimated in a later analysis by permuting HLA or CMV assignments 20 times. In a later analysis, co-occurring TCRs were grouped using DBSCAN, with TCRdist sequence similarity added in when clustering inside HLA-allele-positive subsets. Repertoires with fewer than 30,000 or more than 120,000 public chains, plus five repertoires with anomalous nucleotide sharing, were excluded from co-occurrence clustering. TCRdb carries this immuneACCESS record with in-frame sequences only. Its versions omit some clonotypes, under half of them owing to an unresolved V gene in the studies checked, with the rest unexplained. That table furnishes V, J and clone size, whereas the DNA furnished D and trimming. Across this sample there are around 150,000 clones, with about 65% seen only once. Over 6% of the sample rests with the top ten.

The sequence derives from a middle-aged man in good health and CMV-seropositive. Material: PBMCs.

The nucleotide sequence is given as TGTGCCAGCAGCAGGGGATACGAGCAGTACTTC. Protein translation: CASSRGYEQYF. The V gene is TRBV27 and the J gene is TRBJ2-7; a tentative D match to TRBD1 spans 6 bases. The germline ends are 7 bases apart after V is trimmed by 6 bases and J by 4 bases. The CDR3 contains 11 residues, cysteine and phenylalanine counted. Only CDR3 DNA remains: 33 bases, in frame from the first base. Looking up the germline V gene (reference sequence) yields CDR1 MNHEY and CDR2 SMNVEV.